The 5 T cell receptor beta chains given below trace back to one sample, sequenced in a study of blood T cell repertoires in COVID-19. This table comes from immunoSEQ multiplex PCR, and its TCRdb copy is limited to in-frame clones, with some not included. The sample includes roughly 350,000 clones, more than 85% of them seen just once. The sample comprised PBMCs or T cells enriched from blood (not recorded which). The origin of the receptors is a woman in her 30s who had recovered from COVID-19.

This clone appeared once. The chain couples TRBV28 to TRBJ2-1, with TRBD1 as a possible D gene (6 bases). The ends were cut back, 5 bases at V and 2 bases at J, with 16 bases in the middle. Germline values: CDR1 MDHEN, CDR2 SYDVKM. This CDR3 is built from 16 residues. The DNA of the CDR3 is TGTGCCAGCAGTCCATACAGGGCGGGTGCCTACAATGAGCAGTTCTTC. This codes for CASSPYRAGAYNEQFF.

This clone appeared a single time. The chain is built from TRBV5-1 and TRBJ1-1, with 9 bases matching TRBD1. With 4 bases clipped from V and 4 bases from J, the junction kept 8 bases outside the gene matches. This CDR3 is built from 15 residues. Per germline, CDR1 SGHRS and CDR2 YFSETQ. The CDR3 nucleotides read TGCGCCAGCAGCAGGGGACAGGGTGGGGGCACTGAAGCTTTCTTT. This gives the protein CASSRGQGGGTEAFF. The variable domain in full, completed from reference TRBV5-1 and TRBJ1-1, reads KAGVTQTPRYLIKTRGQQVTLSCSPISGHRSVSWYQQTPGQGLQFLFEYFSETQRNKGNFPGRFSGRQFSNSRSEMNVSTLELGDSALYLCASSRGQGGGTEAFFGQGTRLTVV.

This rearrangement joins TRBV7-9 to TRBJ2-1, with 8 bases identical to TRBD1. The V gene's germline CDR1 is SEHNR and CDR2 FQNEAQ (reference sequence). The CDR3 is 15 amino acids. V lost 2 bases, J lost 4 bases, and 4 bases stayed unmatched. The CDR3 sequence: CASSLSRGLYNEQFF. CDR3 bases: TGTGCCAGCAGCTTAAGCAGGGGGCTATACAATGAGCAGTTCTTC.

V usage is TRBV5-1 and J usage is TRBJ2-1; 11 nucleotides match TRBD2. The CDR3 sequence is 14 residues long. Germline V CDR1 and CDR2: SGHRS, YFSETQ. J gave up 14 bases and V 0 bases, and 7 bases lay outside the gene matches. In nucleotides, the CDR3 is TGCGCCAGCAGCTTGGGGACTAGCGGGTCCTCGGAGTTCTTC. Its translation is CASSLGTSGSSEFF. Full variable domain (rest looked up from reference TRBV5-1 and TRBJ2-1): KAGVTQTPRYLIKTRGQQVTLSCSPISGHRSVSWYQQTPGQGLQFLFEYFSETQRNKGNFPGRFSGRQFSNSRSEMNVSTLELGDSALYLCASSLGTSGSSEFFGPGTRLTVL.

V gene TRBV7-6 combines with J gene TRBJ2-2, with D tentatively TRBD2 (5 bases). CDR1 is SGHVS and CDR2 is FNYEAQ in the germline V gene. The V and J ends lost 7 bases and 4 bases respectively, with 16 bases between them. CDR3 length: 15 residues. CDR3 protein: CASNPGLAGTGELFF. DNA of the CDR3: TGTGCCAGCAACCCAGGCCTCGCGGGCACCGGGGAGCTGTTTTTT.